This T cell receptor (beta chain) is drawn from a study of cytomegalovirus exposure and HLA in healthy donors. Study conclusions and caveats: One later analysis, an examination of the 90 to 150 validation repertoires, found that first-cohort TCR clusters tended to co-occur in them.

On this clone itself: Its antigen is undetermined.

Looked up from germline, CDR1 is SQVTM and CDR2 is ANQGSEA. V was clipped by 7 bases and J by 7 bases, with 14 bases between them. The CDR3 length is 12 residues. Assay used: immunoSEQ multiplex PCR; TCRdb lists only in-frame clones, some missing. The profile shows tens of thousands of clones, about 93% of them singletons. The chain is built from TRBV29-1 and TRBJ2-1, with D tentatively TRBD1 (6 bases). The TCR comes from a woman in her twenties or thirties in good health and CMV-seropositive. Input material: PBMCs. The CDR3 reads CSAIRGGNEQFF. The CDR3 DNA sequence: TGCAGCGCCATAAGAGGGGGAAATGAGCAGTTCTTC.